The 10 T cell receptor beta chains presented below share a single source sample, sequenced in a study of T-cell memory formation after mild COVID-19. MiXCR, applied by TCRdb to the 5' RACE reads, yields one record per CDR3 protein. There are tens of thousands of distinct CDR3 sequences in the sample; over 6.5% occur only once, and roughly 1.3% lies in the top ten. The specimen sequenced was PBMCs or a T cell subset sorted from them (not recorded which). The origin of the receptors is a man aged 18 to 30 who had mild COVID-19 (a few samples of this study predate the infection). Cell type and time point are not known.

At least ten counts were recorded for this clonotype. The chain combines TRBV12-3 or TRBV12-4 with TRBJ2-1, with TRBD2 identical over 7 bases. The junction had 5 bases not matched to a gene; V was cut back by 2 bases and J by 7 bases. The CDR3 runs to 14 residues. The CDR3 is CASSLSASGNEQFF. In DNA form, the CDR3 reads TGTGCCAGCAGTTTATCGGCTAGCGGAAATGAGCAGTTCTTC.

The J gene is TRBJ1-1, the V gene TRBV10-3, with 9 bases identical to TRBD1. Germline V gene lookup returns CDR1 ENHRY and CDR2 SYGVKD. CDR3 length: 13 residues. V shed 10 bases and J 3 bases; nucleotides not matched to a gene: 6. CDR3 nucleotides: TGTGCCACTTCCGGGACAGGGTACACTGAAGCTTTCTTT. Translated, it gives CATSGTGYTEAFF.

This clonotype was counted at least ten times. The chain uses TRBV7-9 and TRBJ2-5; TRBD2 matches 10 bases. Germline-derived CDR1 and CDR2 are SEHNR and FQNEAQ (reference sequence). This CDR3 region has 18 residues. Trimming at V came to 1 base and at J to 0 bases, leaving 8 bases not matched to a gene. In DNA, the CDR3 is TGTGCCAGCAGCTTAGGGCTAGCGGGGGTCGAGTACCAAGAGACCCAGTACTTC. The encoded protein is CASSLGLAGVEYQETQYF.

The chain is built from TRBV5-1 and TRBJ1-1; no firm D call. This CDR3 has 15 amino acids. V lost 1 base, J lost 3 bases, and 13 bases lay in between. Germline values: CDR1 SGHRS, CDR2 YFSETQ. CDR3: CASSLFPAGDTEAFF. The DNA for the CDR3 is TGCGCCAGCAGCTTGTTCCCGGCAGGCGACACTGAAGCTTTCTTT.

This clonotype was seen many times. The chain employs TRBV6-5 and TRBJ1-1, with unresolved D. Per the germline V gene, CDR1 is MNHEY and CDR2 is SVGAGI. CDR3 length: 14 amino acids. Trimming took off 4 bases at V and 1 base at J, with 10 bases between the two ends. CDR3 in amino acids: CASSSNRRNTEAFF. The CDR3 nucleotides are TGTGCCAGCAGTTCCAACCGTAGGAACACTGAAGCTTTCTTT.

V is TRBV7-9 and J is TRBJ1-5; D is perhaps TRBD1 (5 bases). Trimming took 0 bases from V and 2 from J, leaving 5 bases between them. CDR1 SEHNR and CDR2 FQNEAQ come from the germline V gene (reference sequence). The CDR3 is 14 residues long. In DNA, the CDR3 is TGTGCCAGCAGCTTAGCGACAGGCAATCAGCCCCAGCATTTT. Its translation is CASSLATGNQPQHF.

This clonotype was detected a few times. CDR3: CASLKSGTYEQYF. CDR3 coding DNA: TGTGCCAGCCTCAAAAGCGGGACCTACGAGCAGTACTTC. The chain couples TRBV18 to TRBJ2-7; 7 positions match TRBD2. The J segment lost 2 bases and the V segment lost 8 bases, leaving 6 bases of the junction unmatched. This CDR3 is 13 amino acids long. Germline CDR1 reads KGHSH; CDR2 reads LQKENI.

This clonotype came up a few times. The V call is TRBV6-6, the J call TRBJ2-1; possible D gene TRBD1, 6 bases. The CDR3 is 13 amino acids. The germline V and J ends were trimmed by 6 bases and 5 bases, with 11 bases remaining between them. Looked up from germline, CDR1 is MNHNY and CDR2 is SVGAGI (reference sequence). The CDR3 coding sequence is TGTGCCAGCAGCGGGACACCCCACAATGAGCAGTTCTTC. Protein: CASSGTPHNEQFF.

This chain connects TRBV7-2 to TRBJ1-2; D remains ambiguous. The germline V gene has CDR1 SGHTA and CDR2 FQGNSA. Trimming shortened V by 0 bases and J by 4 bases, and 12 bases separated the two germline ends. CDR3 length: 15 amino acids. As DNA, the CDR3 is TGTGCCAGCAGCTTAGCGCCGACACTGATCTATGGCTACACCTTC. This codes for CASSLAPTLIYGYTF.

This clonotype was counted at least ten times. This chain uses TRBV6-2 or TRBV6-3 with TRBJ1-1; D call uncertain. CDR3 length: 12 residues. The V and J ends lost 6 bases and 12 bases respectively, with 17 bases between them. Germline CDR1 reads MNHEY; CDR2 reads SVGEGT. The CDR3 DNA is TGTGCCAGCAGCCCCGCTCTACGAACGACTTTCTTT. Protein: CASSPALRTTFF.